Presented here are 30 T cell receptor beta chains from one specimen sequenced in a study of blood T cells in healthy people across ages. A second PCR of about 7 to 12 cycles used a sample-barcoded 5' primer and a J-beta primer mix. TCRdb reprocessed the 5' RACE reads via MiXCR and lists one record per CDR3 protein. The profile shows roughly 1,500,000 distinct CDR3 sequences, around 42% of them singletons. The sequenced sample was blood. The receptors come from a woman between 18 and 29 years old in good health.

This clonotype showed up just a few times. The rearrangement joins TRBV7-2 to TRBJ2-7; a weak D match, TRBD2 (5 bases). Germline CDR1 is SGHTA and CDR2 is FQGNSA. Trimming pared 5 bases from V and 0 bases from J, leaving 17 bases between. CDR3 length equals 16 residues. This CDR3 reads CASSIPGLVPSYEQYF. DNA for the CDR3: TGTGCCAGCAGCATCCCTGGACTGGTACCCTCCTACGAGCAGTACTTC.

The chain carries TRBV29-1 and TRBJ1-5; a weak D match, TRBD1 (5 bases). Germline V gives CDR1 SQVTM, CDR2 ANQGSEA. This CDR3 spans 13 amino acids. V was trimmed by 4 bases and J by 6 bases, leaving 13 bases between them. For the CDR3, the DNA is TGCAGCGTTGTTGGGGCGCCGGGTCAGCCCCAGCATTTT. It encodes CSVVGAPGQPQHF.

The gene calls are TRBV12-3 or TRBV12-4 and TRBJ1-5; no firm D call. This CDR3 has 14 residues. The ends were cut back, 7 bases at V and 0 bases at J, with 10 bases in the middle. The DNA of the CDR3 is TGTGCCAGCACCCCTGACGATAGCAATCAGCCCCAGCATTTT. Residues: CASTPDDSNQPQHF.

Turning to this clonotype: One end of the junction varies from germline; a read error may be responsible. The chain has TRBV20-1 and TRBJ2-3, with D perhaps matching TRBD1 (5 bases). Looked up from germline, CDR1 is DFQATT and CDR2 is SNEGSKA (reference sequence). The CDR3 has 11 residues. The CDR3 loop reads CSVPKTGTQYF. The CDR3 DNA follows: TGCAGTGTTCCCAAAACAGGTACGCAGTATTTT.

On this clonotype itself: At one end, the junction sequence differs from germline, possibly due to a read error. The chain joins TRBV6-5 to TRBJ2-1; either TRBD1 or TRBD2 may supply D (5 bases each). Per germline, CDR1 MNHEY and CDR2 SVGAGI. The CDR3 totals 12 residues. The CDR3 here is CVSSYEGLEQFF. As DNA, the CDR3 is TGTGTCAGCAGTTACGAGGGGCTTGAGCAGTTCTTC.

The chain combines TRBV20-1 with TRBJ2-7; 8 positions match TRBD2. The CDR3 loop spans 15 amino acids. Looked up from germline, CDR1 is DFQATT and CDR2 is SNEGSKA (reference sequence). The J segment lost 2 bases and the V segment lost 1 base, leaving 7 bases of the junction unmatched. DNA for the CDR3: TGCAGTGCTAGAGGAGTAGCGGGGACAACCTACGAGCAGTACTTC. Translating it yields CSARGVAGTTYEQYF.

This chain links TRBV20-1 with TRBJ2-7, with D perhaps matching TRBD1 (6 bases). This CDR3 is 17 amino acids long. The germline V gene encodes CDR1 DFQATT and CDR2 SNEGSKA (reference sequence). The V and J ends lost 0 bases and 7 bases respectively, with 25 bases between them. The CDR3 region is CSARDYRTASSYNEQYF. DNA of the CDR3: TGCAGTGCTAGAGACTACCGGACAGCCAGCTCCTACAATGAGCAGTACTTC.

The DNA of the CDR3 is TGTGCCAGCAGTTTGCAATCCTATGGCTACACCTTC. Encoded protein: CASSLQSYGYTF. This chain links TRBV12-3 or TRBV12-4 with TRBJ1-2; D unclear. V was trimmed by 3 bases and J by 4 bases, leaving 6 bases between them. The CDR3 is made up of 12 amino acids.

The gene calls are TRBV6-5 and TRBJ2-6; D not resolved. Deletions cut 5 bases from V and 3 bases from J, with 8 bases between. The germline gives CDR1 MNHEY, CDR2 SVGAGI. The CDR3 runs to 14 residues. Here the CDR3 reads CASSATGGANVLTF. CDR3 DNA sequence: TGTGCCAGCAGTGCGACGGGTGGGGCCAACGTCCTGACTTTC.

This clonotype was picked up a small number of times. The chain couples TRBV3-1 to TRBJ2-3; D is possibly TRBD2 (7 bases). With 4 bases removed from V and 2 bases from J, the gap between germline ends came to 13 bases. This CDR3 comprises 15 residues. Germline CDR1 reads LGHDT; CDR2 reads YNNKEL (reference sequence). CDR3 sequence (DNA): TGTGCCAGCAGCCTTTCGGGGGGCAACACAGATACGCAGTATTTT. Residues: CASSLSGGNTDTQYF.

V is TRBV18 and J is TRBJ1-2, with unresolved D. CDR1 KGHSH and CDR2 LQKENI come from the germline V gene. The V end was cut by 3 bases, the J end by 0 bases, with 5 bases between. The CDR3 has 13 amino acids. CDR3 sequence (DNA): TGTGCCAGCTCACCTCCGTCTAACTATGGCTACACCTTC. Amino acids: CASSPPSNYGYTF.

The sample holds a few counts of this clonotype. The chain employs TRBV7-2 and TRBJ1-1, with D possibly matching TRBD1 (5 bases). V was pared by 5 bases and J by 1 base, with 11 bases between. Germline assignment: CDR1 SGHTA and CDR2 FQGNSA. The CDR3 consists of 14 residues. CDR3 sequence reads: CASSLWTPNTEAFF. CDR3 DNA sequence: TGTGCCAGCAGCCTATGGACACCGAACACTGAAGCTTTCTTT.

This chain uses TRBV20-1 with TRBJ1-1; no reliable D call. Germline V gives CDR1 DFQATT, CDR2 SNEGSKA (reference sequence). This CDR3 region has 12 residues. Trimming left V 2 bases short and J 3 bases short, with 7 bases between. The CDR3 here is CSARRMDTEAFF. The CDR3 region has the DNA TGCAGTGCTAGAAGGATGGACACTGAAGCTTTCTTT.

This clonotype was found a few times. The chain carries TRBV20-1 and TRBJ1-5; D is ambiguous. This CDR3 has 13 residues. Deletions cut 1 base from V and 3 bases from J, with 7 bases between. The germline gives CDR1 DFQATT, CDR2 SNEGSKA (reference sequence). CDR3 bases: TGCAGTGCTAGAGGCCACCTCAATCAGCCCCAGCATTTT. Translation: CSARGHLNQPQHF.

This clonotype is a singleton in its sample. The chain combines TRBV24-1 with TRBJ2-3, with D perhaps given as TRBD1 or TRBD2 (5 bases each). Germline CDR1 KGHDR, CDR2 SFDVKD. The V and J ends lost 4 bases and 4 bases respectively, with 23 bases between them. The CDR3 is 18 amino acids. The DNA for the CDR3 is TGTGCCACCAGTGAGTTTGGCCTAGCAGGGATCTCACCAGATACGCAGTATTTT. Its translation is CATSEFGLAGISPDTQYF.

V usage is TRBV27 and J usage is TRBJ2-4; D perhaps matches TRBD2 (5 bases). The J call may be faulty, since TRBJ2-7 better matches the DNA end. This CDR3 has 13 amino acids. Germline V lookup: CDR1 MNHEY, CDR2 SMNVEV (reference sequence). This CDR3 reads CASSRLAEDEQYF. The CDR3 coding sequence is TGTGCCAGCAGTCGGCTAGCAGAGGACGAGCAGTACTTC.

This clonotype appeared a few times. V is TRBV6-1 and J is TRBJ2-5; TRBD1 aligns across 8 bases. CDR1 and CDR2 (germline): MNHNS, SASEGT. This CDR3 is built from 14 residues. V was pared by 8 bases and J by 4 bases, with 9 bases of the junction left unmatched. The CDR3 nucleotides are TGTGCCAGCCGAGGTACAGGGGGAGGAGAGACCCAGTACTTC. This sequence encodes CASRGTGGGETQYF.

A few counts support this clonotype. The gene calls are TRBV4-1 and TRBJ2-7; D possibly corresponds to TRBD2 (6 bases). V was clipped by 0 bases and J by 3 bases, with 12 bases between them. This CDR3 has 15 residues. Germline V gene sequence: CDR1 MGHRA, CDR2 YSYEKL. The CDR3 DNA sequence: TGCGCCAGCAGCCAAGAGGAGGGGAAGATCTACGAGCAGTACTTC. Protein sequence: CASSQEEGKIYEQYF.

V is TRBV9 and J is TRBJ1-2; TRBD1 matches at 7 bases. V lost 0 bases and J lost 3; bases outside the gene matches: 5. The CDR3 totals 15 residues. Germline V gene data show CDR1 as SGDLS and CDR2 as YYNGEE. The CDR3 loop is CASSVATGSDYGYTF. The DNA for the CDR3 is TGTGCCAGCAGCGTAGCGACAGGGAGTGACTATGGCTACACCTTC.

The chain couples TRBV2 to TRBJ1-5; D not certain. Germline V gene sequence: CDR1 SNHLY, CDR2 FYNNEI. The CDR3 consists of 14 residues. V lost 3 bases and J lost 6, with 12 bases in between. CDR3 protein: CASSDAGNGQPQHF. CDR3 DNA sequence: TGTGCCAGCAGTGATGCGGGGAACGGTCAGCCCCAGCATTTT.

The rearrangement links TRBV5-1 to TRBJ2-4; D uncertain. The V end was cut by 4 bases, the J end by 1 base, with 15 bases between. The germline gives CDR1 SGHRS, CDR2 YFSETQ. This CDR3 region has 16 residues. The CDR3 DNA reads as TGCGCCAGCAGCACTACGGACGTTATGGCCAAAAACATTCAGTACTTC. This codes for CASSTTDVMAKNIQYF.

The chain has TRBV12-3 or TRBV12-4 and TRBJ2-3; 11 nucleotides agree with TRBD1. The CDR3 sequence is 15 residues long. After removal of 5 bases from V and 4 bases from J, the junction contained 5 bases not matched to a gene. CDR3 protein: CASSLRTGGPDTQYF. Here the CDR3 DNA reads TGTGCCAGCAGTCTTCGGACAGGGGGCCCAGATACGCAGTATTTT.

This clonotype has a handful of counts. The rearrangement links TRBV10-3 to TRBJ2-3; maybe TRBD1 (6 bases). There are 14 residues in the CDR3. V was cut by 6 bases and J by 2 bases, with 12 bases left in between. Germline values: CDR1 ENHRY, CDR2 SYGVKD. CDR3 amino acids: CAIRGHDDTDTQYF. In nucleotides, the CDR3 is TGTGCCATCAGGGGACATGATGACACAGATACGCAGTATTTT.

This clonotype has a handful of counts. V is TRBV7-2 and J is TRBJ2-3, with 11 bases that match TRBD2. The V gene's germline CDR1 is SGHTA and CDR2 FQGNSA. This CDR3 has 17 amino acids. J lost 2 bases, V lost 5 bases, and 9 bases had no gene match. The CDR3 DNA reads as TGTGCCAGCAGCGAAGCTAGCGGGGGGTCGTTCACAGATACGCAGTATTTT. Its protein product is CASSEASGGSFTDTQYF.

In this sample, this clonotype turned up a few times. The chain is built from TRBV27 and TRBJ1-5; D call uncertain. The germline gives CDR1 MNHEY, CDR2 SMNVEV (reference sequence). The V and J ends lost 5 bases and 2 bases respectively, with 16 bases between them. This CDR3 spans 16 amino acids. The CDR3: CASSPRWLRGNQPQHF. The CDR3 coding sequence is TGTGCCAGCAGTCCCCGCTGGCTTAGGGGCAATCAGCCCCAGCATTTT.

The gene calls are TRBV10-3 and TRBJ2-7, with TRBD1 matching 8 bases. The CDR3 covers 13 residues. Losses at the gene ends were 3 bases for V and 4 bases for J; bases not matched to a gene: 2. Germline values: CDR1 ENHRY, CDR2 SYGVKD. The CDR3 coding sequence is TGTGCCATCAGTGACAGGGGGCAGTACGAGCAGTACTTC. As protein: CAISDRGQYEQYF.

This clonotype was seen only a few times. The chain employs TRBV6-5 and TRBJ2-3; 8 bases agree with TRBD1. CDR1 is MNHEY, CDR2 SVGAGI, per germline. V lost 6 bases and J lost 5; bases outside the gene matches: 22. The CDR3 loop spans 19 amino acids. Here the CDR3 reads CASRLTLSSTGVVGDTQYF. The CDR3 nucleotides read TGTGCCAGCAGATTAACCCTATCGTCGACAGGGGTGGTAGGAGATACGCAGTATTTT.

The chain recombines TRBV9 with TRBJ1-1; a possible D gene is TRBD1 (5 bases). Between the trimmed V and J ends, which lost 4 bases and 1 base, there was a span of 14 bases. CDR1 is SGDLS, CDR2 YYNGEE, per germline. CDR3 length equals 15 residues. In DNA, the CDR3 is TGTGCCAGCAGCCCGGGGACGGACAAGAACACTGAAGCTTTCTTT. Translation: CASSPGTDKNTEAFF.

This clonotype was counted ten times or more. The chain joins TRBV12-3 or TRBV12-4 to TRBJ2-7; D not resolved. With 5 bases removed from V and 4 bases from J, the gap between germline ends came to 9 bases. The CDR3 sequence is 12 residues long. CDR3: CASSQPPYEQYF. In DNA, the CDR3 is TGTGCCAGCAGTCAACCTCCTTACGAGCAGTACTTC.

The J gene is TRBJ1-2, the V gene TRBV20-1, with 9 positions matching TRBD1. Germline trimming cut 6 bases from V and 6 bases from J; bases unmatched to any gene: 5. CDR3 size: 12 residues. The germline V gene encodes CDR1 DFQATT and CDR2 SNEGSKA (reference sequence). The CDR3, as DNA: TGCAGTGCCGTGGACAGGGGAGATGGCTACACCTTC. Amino acid sequence: CSAVDRGDGYTF.